This T cell receptor (beta chain) was retrieved from a study of blood T cell repertoires in COVID-19. Data came from immunoSEQ multiplex PCR; TCRdb stores just in-frame clones and leaves some out. The table shows over 200,000 clones, with approximately 88% occurring only once. Before they entered the study, exposed participants had met a COVID-19 case within 2 weeks. Sequences were obtained from PBMCs or T cells enriched from blood (not recorded which). The source is a woman between 25 and 40 years old who had been exposed to COVID-19.

The CDR3 bases are TGCGCCAGCAGCCAAGATAGGGACAGCAGCCCTTTATGGAATTCACCCCTCCACTTT. It encodes CASSQDRDSSPLWNSPLHF. J is TRBJ1-6 and V is TRBV4-1; TRBD1 matches 7 bases. Trimming at V came to 0 bases and at J to 7 bases, leaving 15 bases not matched to a gene. This CDR3 spans 19 amino acids. Germline V lookup: CDR1 MGHRA, CDR2 YSYEKL.